Below are 3 T cell receptor beta chains sequenced from a single sample in a study of Ad26.COV2.S vaccination and SARS-CoV-2 variants. The treatment was: 19 received Ad26.COV2.S at low or high dose, single or two shots; about 5 received placebo; per-sample allocation not given. The investigators took samples on day 63 after the first vaccine or placebo injection. Assay: immunoSEQ multiplex PCR; the TCRdb copy retains only in-frame clones and omits some. The repertoire has around 320,000 clones, about 86% of them found once; the top ten carry 1.5% to 2.5%. The sequencing here drew on peripheral blood, taken in a trial of Ad26.COV2.S vaccine versus placebo. The source is a person between 18 and 59 years old who received the Ad26.COV2.S COVID-19 vaccine or a placebo.

The chain has TRBV19 and TRBJ1-5; D is unresolved. Germline lookup yields CDR1 LNHDA and CDR2 SQIVND (reference sequence). This CDR3 region has 16 residues. V gave up 0 bases and J gave up 0 bases, with 9 bases separating them. The CDR3 nucleotides read TGTGCCAGTAGTATAGATAGCTACCTTAGCAATCAGCCCCAGCATTTT. Its translation: CASSIDSYLSNQPQHF.

The chain joins TRBV3-1 (or the pseudogene TRBV3-2) to TRBJ1-4; D is unclear. Per germline, CDR1 LGHDT and CDR2 YNNKEL (reference sequence). Trimming left V 3 bases short and J 11 bases short, with 10 bases between. The CDR3 totals 12 residues. The CDR3 loop is CASSHVQDKLFF. In DNA, the CDR3 is TGTGCCAGCAGCCACGTGCAGGATAAACTGTTTTTT.

This chain connects TRBV19 to TRBJ1-1; perhaps TRBD1 as D (6 bases). Between the trimmed V and J ends, which lost 7 bases and 5 bases, there was a span of 14 bases. Germline CDR1 reads LNHDA; CDR2 reads SQIVND (reference sequence). This CDR3 spans 13 amino acids. CDR3 protein: CASTRGGETEAFF. The CDR3 nucleotides read TGTGCCAGTACCCGGGGGGGCGAGACTGAAGCTTTCTTT.